The entry below describes one T cell receptor beta chain. This entry is derived from a study of blood T cell repertoires in COVID-19. Trimming left V 4 bases short and J 8 bases short, with 15 bases between. The CDR3 is 14 amino acids. Per germline, CDR1 SGHTS and CDR2 YDEGEE. Original processing methods: The assay estimated nucleated cells by amplifying reference gene primers. Sequencing used immunoSEQ multiplex PCR; TCRdb keeps in-frame clones, though not all of them. For V, J and clone size, that table is used; D and trimming come from the DNA. The sample comprises approximately 150,000 clones, roughly 82% of which are singletons, and around 4.8% rests with the top ten.

Sequencing was carried out using peripheral blood. The sequence was obtained from a human donor in a cohort sampled during active COVID-19. The chain has TRBV5-8 and TRBJ1-4; no reliable D call. Here the CDR3 DNA reads TGTGCCAGCAGCCTTACACCTTCGGGAGAAAAACTGTTTTTT. Amino acids: CASSLTPSGEKLFF.